These 6 T cell receptor beta chains originate from one sample sequenced in a study of cytomegalovirus exposure and HLA in healthy donors (dated by TCRdb to 2016 to 2017). Libraries were constructed by the immunoSEQ multiplex PCR assay. For the multiplex PCR, a mixture combining 60 forward primers for TCR Vbeta segments and 13 reverse primers for TCR Jbeta segments was used. TCRdb provides this immuneACCESS table in a form limited to in-frame rearrangements. Some clones are lacking; in checked studies, under half of them reflect an unresolved V gene, and why the rest are absent is not known. For this sample the table gives fewer than 200,000 clones, of which around 78% were detected only once. Less than 0.9% of the sample rests with the top ten. The material sequenced was PBMCs. These receptors were taken from a female donor in good health and CMV-seronegative.

The chain recombines TRBV27 with TRBJ2-2; D perhaps matches TRBD1 (6 bases). The CDR3 is 17 residues long. V dropped 5 bases and J dropped 3 bases, with 19 bases sitting between them. Germline V gives CDR1 MNHEY, CDR2 SMNVEV (reference sequence). The CDR3 region has the DNA TGTGCCAGCAGTCCCCGGACAGTGATACTCGACACCGGGGAGCTGTTTTTT. Amino acids: CASSPRTVILDTGELFF.

This chain uses TRBV5-6 with TRBJ2-1; 10 positions match TRBD2. With V trimmed by 0 bases and J by 5 bases, 8 bases remained unmatched. This CDR3 spans 17 amino acids. The V gene's germline CDR1 is SGHDT and CDR2 YYEEEE. The CDR3 DNA is TGTGCCAGCAGCTTGGCGTCTAGCGGGGGCGTCAACAATGAGCAGTTCTTC. This codes for CASSLASSGGVNNEQFF.

This clone was detected a few times. The chain has TRBV5-4 and TRBJ1-1; the D is unclear. V dropped 1 base and J dropped 4 bases, with 11 bases sitting between them. Per the germline V gene, CDR1 is SGHNT and CDR2 is YYREEE (reference sequence). There are 14 residues in the CDR3. The CDR3 coding sequence is TGTGCCAGCAGCTTGAGCAGCGTCGGCACTGAAGCTTTCTTT. Its translation: CASSLSSVGTEAFF. The full variable domain, in which reference TRBV5-4 and TRBJ1-1 provide the parts outside the CDR3, is ETGVTQSPTHLIKTRGQQVTLRCSSQSGHNTVSWYQQALGQGPQFIFQYYREEENGRGNFPPRFSGLQFPNYSSELNVNALELDDSALYLCASSLSSVGTEAFFGQGTRLTVV.

The chain uses TRBV7-3 and TRBJ2-3; perhaps TRBD2 as D (5 bases). The ends were cut back, 3 bases at V and 4 bases at J, with 14 bases in the middle. CDR3 length: 15 residues. Germline assignment: CDR1 SGHTA and CDR2 FQGTGA. The CDR3 protein is CASSFGWTGSDTQYF. The CDR3, as DNA: TGTGCCAGCAGCTTTGGCTGGACTGGGTCAGATACGCAGTATTTT.

The V gene is TRBV6-6, the J gene TRBJ2-7; 7 bases fit TRBD2. V lost 6 bases, J lost 4 bases, and 9 bases stayed unmatched. Germline V gene lookup returns CDR1 MNHNY and CDR2 SVGAGI (reference sequence). The CDR3 totals 14 residues. CDR3: CASRAGGSAYEQYF. The CDR3, as DNA: TGTGCCAGCAGAGCCGGGGGGAGTGCATACGAGCAGTACTTC.

The rearrangement joins TRBV5-4 to TRBJ2-1; possibly TRBD2 for D (5 bases). The V and J ends lost 0 bases and 2 bases respectively, with 12 bases between them. There are 16 residues in the CDR3. Germline V lookup: CDR1 SGHNT, CDR2 YYREEE (reference sequence). CDR3 amino acids: CASSLAVGRTYNEQFF. CDR3 sequence (DNA): TGTGCCAGCAGCTTGGCCGTGGGGAGAACCTACAATGAGCAGTTCTTC.